This TCR beta chain was found in a study of T cell responses to AZD1222 COVID-19 vaccine. Findings and limits, study-wide: The study reported that nearly half of spike-specific TCRs target unmutated variant regions.

About this clone: Its antigen is undetermined.

CDR1 SGHTS and CDR2 YDEGEE come from the germline V gene. CDR3 length: 15 residues. With 0 bases removed from V and 1 base from J, the gap between germline ends came to 8 bases. Using immunoSEQ multiplex PCR, the repertoire was profiled, and TCRdb retains in-frame clones only, with some absent. The table records some 42,000 clones, around four fifths of them present only once. The specimen was peripheral blood, collected 28 days after the second AZD1222 dose. The receptor was derived from an adult who received the AZD1222 COVID-19 vaccine. The rearrangement links TRBV5-8 to TRBJ1-3, with D perhaps TRBD1 (6 bases). CDR3 loop: CASSLEGDSGNTIYF. Written as DNA, the CDR3 is TGTGCCAGCAGCTTGGAGGGGGATTCTGGAAACACCATATATTTT. Full variable domain (remainder filled in from reference TRBV5-8 and TRBJ1-3): EAGVTQSPTHLIKTRGQQATLRCSPISGHTSVYWYQQALGLGLQFLLWYDEGEERNRGNFPPRFSGRQFPNYSSELNVNALELEDSALYLCASSLEGDSGNTIYFGEGSWLTVV.